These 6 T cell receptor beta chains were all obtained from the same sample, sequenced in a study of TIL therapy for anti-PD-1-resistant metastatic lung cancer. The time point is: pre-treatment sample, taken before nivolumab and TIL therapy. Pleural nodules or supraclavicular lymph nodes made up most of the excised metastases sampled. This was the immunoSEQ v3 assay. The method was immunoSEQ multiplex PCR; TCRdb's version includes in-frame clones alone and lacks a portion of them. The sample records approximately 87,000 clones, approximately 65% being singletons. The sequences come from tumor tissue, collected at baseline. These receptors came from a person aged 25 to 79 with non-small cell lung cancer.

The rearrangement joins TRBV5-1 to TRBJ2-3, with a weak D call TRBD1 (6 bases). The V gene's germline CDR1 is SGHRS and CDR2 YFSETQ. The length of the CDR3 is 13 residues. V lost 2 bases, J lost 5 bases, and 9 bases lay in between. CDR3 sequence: CASSLTGIDTQYF. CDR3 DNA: TGCGCCAGCAGCTTAACAGGGATAGATACGCAGTATTTT.

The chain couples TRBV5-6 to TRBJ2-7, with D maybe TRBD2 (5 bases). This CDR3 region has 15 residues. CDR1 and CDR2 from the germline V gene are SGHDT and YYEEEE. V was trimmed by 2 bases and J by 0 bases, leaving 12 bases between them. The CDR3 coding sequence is TGTGCCAGCAGCTTTATATACAGCGGCTCCTACGAGCAGTACTTC. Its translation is CASSFIYSGSYEQYF.

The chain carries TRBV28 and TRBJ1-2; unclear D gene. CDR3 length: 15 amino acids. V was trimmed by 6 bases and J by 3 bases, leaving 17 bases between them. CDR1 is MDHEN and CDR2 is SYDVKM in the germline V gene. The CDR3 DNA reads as TGTGCCAGCAGCGCGCGCAGAGCTGGGGACTATGGCTACACCTTC. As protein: CASSARRAGDYGYTF.

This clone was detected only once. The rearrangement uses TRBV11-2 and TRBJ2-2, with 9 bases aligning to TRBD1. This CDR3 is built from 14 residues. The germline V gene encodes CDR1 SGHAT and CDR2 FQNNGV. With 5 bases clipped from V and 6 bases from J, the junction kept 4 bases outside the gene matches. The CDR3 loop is CASSRDRGAGELFF. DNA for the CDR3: TGTGCCAGCAGCCGCGACAGGGGGGCCGGGGAGCTGTTTTTT.

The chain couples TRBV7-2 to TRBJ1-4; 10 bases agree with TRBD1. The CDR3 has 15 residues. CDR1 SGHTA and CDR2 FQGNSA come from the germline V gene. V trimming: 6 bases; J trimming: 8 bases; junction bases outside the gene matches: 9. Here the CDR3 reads CASRGGTGVREKLFF. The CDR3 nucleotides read TGTGCCAGCAGGGGTGGGACAGGGGTTCGGGAAAAACTGTTTTTT.

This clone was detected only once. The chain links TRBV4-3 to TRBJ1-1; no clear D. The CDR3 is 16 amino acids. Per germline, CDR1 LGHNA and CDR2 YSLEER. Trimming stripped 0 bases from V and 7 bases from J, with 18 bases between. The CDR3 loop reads CASSQDWEFSAHEAFF. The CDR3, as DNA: TGCGCCAGCAGCCAAGATTGGGAATTCAGTGCCCATGAAGCTTTCTTT.